The clone carrying this T cell receptor beta chain turned up a few times. What it recognizes is unknown. The CDR3 is 18 amino acids. Trimming at V came to 5 bases and at J to 4 bases, leaving 17 bases not matched to a gene. The germline V gene has CDR1 MNHEY and CDR2 SVGAGI. This specimen comes from a study of T cells after yellow fever vaccination. The study, taken as a whole, reports: Weaker, the secondary response peaked sooner, at day 5 versus 15.

By 5'RACE template switching, TCR cDNA was produced, with a universal primer site and UMIs added in the process. MiXCR, run by TCRdb on the 5' RACE reads, gives a single entry per CDR3 protein. The sample has 230,000 or so distinct CDR3 sequences, around 6.7% seen once. The source was CD4+ T cells sorted from PBMCs, collected on the day of the yellow fever booster vaccination. The chain has TRBV6-5 and TRBJ2-7; 10 nucleotides line up with TRBD2. The TCR comes from a man younger than 45 who received the YFV17D yellow fever vaccine. The DNA for the CDR3 is TGTGCCAGCAGTACTAGGACAGGGCTAGCGGGAGTCACATACGAGCAGTACTTC. It specifies CASSTRTGLAGVTYEQYF.